These 12 T cell receptor beta chains came from one sample sequenced in a study of CD8 T cells in ankylosing spondylitis. MiXCR, applied by TCRdb to the 5' RACE reads, yields one record per CDR3 protein. This table has 150,000 to 200,000 distinct CDR3 sequences, 11% appearing once. Sequenced material: blood, either unsorted or a sorted T cell fraction (not recorded which). The receptors here all came from a male donor with ankylosing spondylitis or in good health (not recorded which).

This clonotype came up many times. This sequence joins TRBV3-1 and TRBJ1-2; D not resolved. From germline, CDR1 is LGHDT and CDR2 YNNKEL (reference sequence). The V end lost 3 bases, the J end lost 5 bases, and 19 bases lay between the germline ends. The CDR3 sequence is 16 residues long. DNA of the CDR3: TGTGCCAGCAGCCAGGGCTTTCGGGCTAACGGTTATGGCTACACCTTC. Amino acid sequence: CASSQGFRANGYGYTF. The entire variable domain, with the rest obtained from reference TRBV3-1 and TRBJ1-2, is as follows: DTAVSQTPKYLVTQMGNDKSIKCEQNLGHDTMYWYKQDSKKFLKIMFSYNNKELIINETVPNRFSPKSPDKAHLNLHINSLELGDSAVYFCASSQGFRANGYGYTFGSGTRLTVV.

This clonotype was seen ten or more times. The rearrangement uses TRBV10-1 and TRBJ1-3; D not certain. Trimming removed 3 bases from V and 0 bases from J, with 9 bases in between. This CDR3 comprises 15 residues. CDR1 is WNHNN, CDR2 SYGVQD, per germline (reference sequence). CDR3 coding DNA: TGCGCCAGCAGTGAACGACCCTACTCTGGAAACACCATATATTTT. It specifies CASSERPYSGNTIYF.

This clonotype was counted ten times or more. The chain recombines TRBV29-1 with TRBJ2-4; 11 bases line up with TRBD2. Unmatched junction bases numbered 7, after V lost 2 bases and J lost 13 bases. The CDR3 is made up of 13 amino acids. Looked up from germline, CDR1 is SQVTM and CDR2 is ANQGSEA. CDR3 residues: CSVELAGGPPQYF. DNA for the CDR3: TGCAGCGTTGAACTAGCGGGGGGCCCTCCCCAGTACTTC.

The V gene is TRBV3-1, the J gene TRBJ2-7, with 10 positions matching TRBD2. CDR3 length: 19 amino acids. Per the germline V gene, CDR1 is LGHDT and CDR2 is YNNKEL (reference sequence). V shed 3 bases and J 2 bases; nucleotides not matched to a gene: 16. Here the CDR3 reads CASSHYGLAENTKPYEQYF. The DNA for the CDR3 is TGTGCCAGCAGCCATTACGGACTAGCGGAGAATACCAAACCCTACGAGCAGTACTTC.

Details on this clonotype: This clone may be a read error of a much larger clone one base away. This sequence joins TRBV7-9 and TRBJ2-2; TRBD1 matches at 9 bases. The V gene's germline CDR1 is SEHNR and CDR2 FQNEAQ (reference sequence). This CDR3 spans 15 amino acids. Trimming cost V 5 bases and J 4 bases; bases outside gene matches: 5. The CDR3 nucleotides are TGTGCCAGCAGCCCCGGGACAGGGATCACCGGGGAGCTGTTTTTT. Translating it yields CASSPGTGITGELFF.

This clonotype was recorded many times. This CDR3 reads CASTLGSGTDTQYF. Written as DNA, the CDR3 is TGTGCCAGTACATTAGGCTCTGGCACAGATACGCAGTATTTT. V and J are TRBV19 and TRBJ2-3; no firm D call. Per germline, CDR1 LNHDA and CDR2 SQIVND (reference sequence). The V end was cut by 7 bases, the J end by 1 base, with 12 bases between. The length of the CDR3 is 14 residues.

The table lists this clonotype with many counts. This sequence joins TRBV12-3 or TRBV12-4 and TRBJ2-5, with 12 bases that match TRBD2. This CDR3 region has 16 residues. Trimming at V came to 3 bases and at J to 8 bases, leaving 10 bases not matched to a gene. The CDR3 region is CASSLGTASGRATQYF. CDR3 nucleotide sequence: TGTGCCAGCAGTTTGGGGACTGCTAGCGGGAGGGCAACCCAGTACTTC.

This clonotype was observed at least ten times. The chain recombines TRBV6-1 with TRBJ1-1; D not resolved. The V and J ends lost 0 bases and 6 bases respectively, with 8 bases between them. The CDR3 is 13 amino acids. Per the germline V gene, CDR1 is MNHNS and CDR2 is SASEGT. The DNA for the CDR3 is TGTGCCAGCAGTGAAGCCCCCAAGGCTGAAGCTTTCTTT. It specifies CASSEAPKAEAFF.

This clonotype was recorded a few times. Relative to the germline gene, one junction end is altered; a read error may explain this. The chain is built from TRBV7-7 and TRBJ2-1, with D perhaps matching TRBD2 (7 bases). The germline V gene has CDR1 SSHAT and CDR2 FNYEAQ (reference sequence). This CDR3 contains 13 residues. For the CDR3, the DNA is TGTGCCAGCAGCCTAGCAGGGGAGGGTGAGCAGTTCTTC. Translation: CASSLAGEGEQFF.

In its sample, this clonotype was seen a few times. The gene calls are TRBV7-2 and TRBJ2-2; the D is unclear. Germline CDR1 and CDR2: SGHTA and FQGNSA. The CDR3 covers 13 residues. V was trimmed by 5 bases and J by 4 bases, leaving 8 bases between them. Here the CDR3 reads CASSVSTTGELFF. For the CDR3, the DNA is TGTGCCAGCAGCGTTTCGACCACCGGGGAGCTGTTTTTT.

This clonotype occurred a few times. The chain couples TRBV29-1 to TRBJ2-1; D could derive from TRBD1 or TRBD2 (6 bases each). The germline V and J ends were trimmed by 4 bases and 5 bases, with 15 bases remaining between them. Germline CDR1 is SQVTM and CDR2 is ANQGSEA. The CDR3 is 14 amino acids. The chain's CDR3 is CSVVEGGGHNEQFF. The CDR3 nucleotides read TGCAGCGTTGTAGAGGGGGGCGGTCACAATGAGCAGTTCTTC.

Many counts were recorded for this clonotype. The chain combines TRBV5-1 with TRBJ2-1; D not resolved. With 0 bases removed from V and 0 bases from J, the gap between germline ends came to 10 bases. Germline loops: CDR1 SGHRS, CDR2 YFSETQ. The CDR3 covers 16 residues. The CDR3 bases are TGCGCCAGCAGCTTGGGTGGCGTTAGCTCCTACAATGAGCAGTTCTTC. It is translated as CASSLGGVSSYNEQFF. Full variable domain (rest looked up from reference TRBV5-1 and TRBJ2-1): KAGVTQTPRYLIKTRGQQVTLSCSPISGHRSVSWYQQTPGQGLQFLFEYFSETQRNKGNFPGRFSGRQFSNSRSEMNVSTLELGDSALYLCASSLGGVSSYNEQFFGPGTRLTVL.